This entry is about one TCR beta chain. TCRdb's copy holds only in-frame clones and misses some; the assay was immunoSEQ multiplex PCR. There are approximately 200,000 clones in the sample; roughly 86% occur only once, and about a tenth lies in the top ten. The participants were between roughly 18 and 100 years old and came from about two dozen US areas. This sample was taken from a study of blood T cell repertoires in COVID-19. About the study: PBMCs, B-cell-depleted T cells, or T cells provided the cDNA or gDNA that made up the material.

This CDR3 contains 16 residues. V shed 0 bases and J 4 bases; nucleotides not matched to a gene: 6. The germline V gene has CDR1 SGHRS and CDR2 YFSETQ. The sequenced sample consisted of PBMCs or T cells enriched from blood (not recorded which). The chain couples TRBV5-1 to TRBJ2-3; 9 bases fit TRBD2. This clonotype was sampled from a young man with acute COVID-19. The CDR3 loop reads CASSLGSGSSADTQYF. In DNA form, the CDR3 reads TGCGCCAGCAGCTTGGGTAGCGGGAGTTCCGCAGATACGCAGTATTTT.